The 9 T cell receptor beta chains below were found in one sample sequenced in a study of T cells after yellow fever vaccination. Each CDR3 protein gets one entry after TCRdb re-called the 5' RACE reads with MiXCR. The data contain some 550,000 distinct CDR3 sequences, approximately 21% of them singletons. The starting material was PBMCs, obtained 15 days after the yellow fever booster vaccination. These receptors came from a young man who received the YFV17D yellow fever vaccine.

This clonotype was counted only a few times. This chain uses TRBV27 with TRBJ1-2; 10 bases fit TRBD1. Germline values: CDR1 MNHEY, CDR2 SMNVEV (reference sequence). J was trimmed by 7 bases and V by 10 bases; bases with no gene match: 9. The CDR3 has 13 amino acids. For the CDR3, the DNA is TGTGCCACTAGCCAGGGACAGGGGTTTGGCTACACCTTC. As protein: CATSQGQGFGYTF.

The chain uses TRBV29-1 and TRBJ1-1, with no clear D. The CDR3 spans 13 residues. V was cut by 0 bases and J by 0 bases, with 5 bases left in between. The V gene's germline CDR1 is SQVTM and CDR2 ANQGSEA. Here the CDR3 reads CSVEEGMNTEAFF. The CDR3 nucleotides are TGCAGCGTTGAAGAGGGGATGAACACTGAAGCTTTCTTT.

The gene calls are TRBV5-1 and TRBJ2-7; 10 nucleotides agree with TRBD2. This CDR3 region has 15 residues. Germline CDR1 reads SGHRS; CDR2 reads YFSETQ. V dropped 5 bases and J dropped 9; count of bases not matched to a gene: 14. The CDR3 reads CASRIGPSGGPAQYF. The CDR3 DNA is TGCGCCAGCAGGATTGGGCCTAGCGGGGGCCCCGCGCAGTACTTC.

In this sample, this clonotype turned up a few times. This chain uses TRBV6-2 or TRBV6-3 with TRBJ2-7, with 9 bases identical to TRBD1. V lost 2 bases, J lost 2 bases, and 10 bases stayed unmatched. Germline V CDR1 and CDR2: MNHEY, SVGEGT. The CDR3 totals 17 residues. CDR3 sequence: CASSYPIPGQGTYEQYF. The DNA of the CDR3 is TGTGCCAGCAGTTACCCGATCCCGGGACAGGGCACCTACGAGCAGTACTTC.

This chain uses TRBV20-1 with TRBJ2-5; a possible D gene is TRBD1 (5 bases). This CDR3 is 14 amino acids long. V lost 3 bases, J lost 4 bases, and 15 bases lay in between. CDR1 is DFQATT, CDR2 SNEGSKA, per germline (reference sequence). In DNA form, the CDR3 reads TGCAGTGCTAGCTCACAGGTTTGGGGAGAGACCCAGTACTTC. It encodes CSASSQVWGETQYF.

This sequence joins TRBV16 and TRBJ2-7; possible D gene TRBD2, 5 bases. The germline V gene has CDR1 KGHSY and CDR2 FQNENV. The CDR3 runs to 16 residues. V dropped 0 bases and J dropped 4 bases, with 16 bases sitting between them. The CDR3 DNA is TGTGCCAGCAGCCAATCGCGTCGGACTGGCGCGTACGAGCAGTACTTC. Protein: CASSQSRRTGAYEQYF.

This clonotype was seen a few times. The gene calls are TRBV20-1 and TRBJ2-2; 10 bases match TRBD2. Germline V gene data show CDR1 as DFQATT and CDR2 as SNEGSKA (reference sequence). The CDR3 contains 18 residues. Unmatched junction bases numbered 12, after V lost 0 bases and J lost 5 bases. CDR3 region: CSARDSSRGLARTGELFF. The CDR3 nucleotides are TGCAGTGCTAGAGATAGCAGTCGGGGACTAGCGAGGACCGGGGAGCTGTTTTTT.

This clonotype was seen only a few times. The chain joins TRBV3-1 to TRBJ1-2; D remains unclear. Germline values: CDR1 LGHDT, CDR2 YNNKEL (reference sequence). The germline V and J ends were trimmed by 5 bases and 4 bases, with 11 bases remaining between them. The CDR3 is made up of 13 amino acids. The CDR3 DNA is TGTGCCAGCAGCTCTGGAGCGCCCTATGGCTACACCTTC. Protein product: CASSSGAPYGYTF.

V and J are TRBV6-5 and TRBJ1-2; weak D call: TRBD1 (5 bases). The CDR3 spans 15 residues. The V and J ends lost 0 bases and 3 bases respectively, with 11 bases between them. Germline CDR1 is MNHEY and CDR2 is SVGAGI. CDR3 coding DNA: TGTGCCAGCAGTTACTCCCAGCGGGGGGACTATGGCTACACCTTC. This gives the protein CASSYSQRGDYGYTF.